This TCR beta chain was identified in a study of OX40 agonist ivuxolimab in advanced cancers. The germline gives CDR1 SNHLY, CDR2 FYNNEI. This CDR3 is built from 14 residues. With 7 bases clipped from V and 5 bases from J, the junction kept 10 bases outside the gene matches. Using immunoSEQ multiplex PCR, the repertoire was profiled, and TCRdb retains in-frame clones only, with some absent. The sample lists about 20,000 clones, around nine tenths seen once, with around 25% in the top ten. The J gene is TRBJ2-5, the V gene TRBV2; 7 bases line up with TRBD1. This TCR derives from an adult with an advanced solid tumor such as melanoma, head and neck, liver or kidney cancer. The sequenced sample was CD4+ or CD8+ T cells sorted from blood, obtained in a trial of the OX40 agonist ivuxolimab. CDR3 in amino acids: CASIPQGGLETQYF. The CDR3 DNA follows: TGTGCCAGCATCCCCCAAGGGGGCTTGGAGACCCAGTACTTC.